This T cell receptor (beta chain) was obtained from a study of identical twins. Template switching supplied a universal primer site; unique molecular identifiers were carried on the cDNA. TCRdb analysed the 5' RACE reads with MiXCR anew, one entry per CDR3 protein. Of a few hundred thousand distinct CDR3 sequences in the sample, more than 9% were seen once. In its sample, this clonotype was seen many times. Its target is not known. The CDR3 consists of 15 residues. Per germline, CDR1 MNHEY and CDR2 SVGAGI. V was cut by 0 bases and J by 0 bases, with 8 bases left in between. Findings and caveats of the study: There was more out-of-frame TCR alpha sharing in monozygotic twins than models estimated. The study found weaker excess twin sharing in beta out-of-frame sequences.

This same sample was also taken into another study, of yellow fever vaccine responses in identical twins.

The TCR sequence derives from a woman between 18 and 29 years old in good health. The gene calls are TRBV6-5 and TRBJ1-1; D call uncertain. The sample taken for sequencing was PBMCs. Here the CDR3 reads CASSYSIGVNTEAFF. In DNA form, the CDR3 reads TGTGCCAGCAGTTACTCGATCGGAGTGAACACTGAAGCTTTCTTT.